The rows below give T cell receptor beta chains drawn from one sample of a study of shared clonotypes between healthy human individuals. Using immunoSEQ multiplex PCR, the repertoire was profiled, and TCRdb retains in-frame clones only, with some absent. The profile shows 400,000 to 600,000 clones, around 79% of them singletons. Sequencing was done on a sample of PBMCs. The origin of the receptors is a woman in her thirties or forties in good health. Some clones in this sample may be carry-over from other donors' samples. Both conserved end residues are part of each CDR3.

j_gene,v_gene,CDR3aa
TRBJ2-3,TRBV18,CASSPGTSGRGTDTQYF
TRBJ2-5,TRBV28,CASSLLQREKETQYF
TRBJ1-4,TRBV28,CASRPTGETTNEKLFF
TRBJ2-2,TRBV5-4,CASSSGVVGTTGELFF
TRBJ2-1,TRBV11-2,CASSLRGSGRYNEQFF
TRBJ1-1,TRBV19,CASEAGNVNTEAFF
TRBJ1-2,TRBV19,CASSIRATTGGARGYTF
TRBJ2-1,TRBV9,CASSVGGQGIEQFF
TRBJ1-2,TRBV4-1,CASSQGGGGKDYGYTF
TRBJ2-3,TRBV18,CASSPVASGRIDTQYF
TRBJ1-1,TRBV18,CASRTGDETEAFF
TRBJ2-2,TRBV7-2,CASSLDGNTGELFF
TRBJ1-5,TRBV18,CASSRDRQNQPQHF
TRBJ2-4,TRBV15,CATSRDGGEINIQYF
TRBJ2-3,TRBV11-2,CASRKLAGDGDTQYF
TRBJ2-3,TRBV10-3,CAISEGRDTQYF
TRBJ1-5,TRBV5-4,CASSLGQGGFSNQPQHF
TRBJ1-1,TRBV11-2,CASQWGDGTEAFF
TRBJ1-4,TRBV7-9,CASSALDNNEKLFF
TRBJ1-1,TRBV6-5,CASSYGGNTEAFF
TRBJ2-3,TRBV25-1,CASSPGLAGVPSTDTQYF
TRBJ2-5,TRBV6-1,CASSEFLVTQGDYERETQYF
TRBJ1-3,TRBV19,CASSVSRGSLGNTIYF
TRBJ2-7,TRBV2,CASRISGSSYEQYF
TRBJ2-4,TRBV27,CASSTLTGATLLAKNIQYF
TRBJ2-1,TRBV9,CASSVGNSFYNEQFF
TRBJ2-5,TRBV9,CASSVEGGRTQYF
TRBJ2-7,TRBV7-6,CASSLGSESYEQYF
TRBJ2-1,TRBV27,CASSLWLAGGNEQFF
TRBJ2-7,TRBV4-1,CASSQGLAGGLSYEQYF
TRBJ1-2,TRBV5-8,CASSLGTGSYGYTF
TRBJ2-2,TRBV19,CASSMRGGELFF
TRBJ1-4,TRBV5-1,CASSLAGSTNEKLFF
TRBJ1-5,TRBV28,CASSSGAGDYQPQHF
TRBJ2-5,TRBV7-8,CASSFSGRAWETQYF
TRBJ2-5,TRBV28,CASSFLSGRAQETQYF
TRBJ2-2,TRBV28,CASSLYGGLGMVRSGELFF
TRBJ1-5,TRBV25-1,CASSQSGSNQPQHF
TRBJ2-2,TRBV7-6,CASSKLAGGSTGELFF
TRBJ1-2,TRBV7-9,CASSSDTINGYTF
TRBJ2-1,TRBV6-6,CASSQGLAGGNEQFF
TRBJ2-7,TRBV10-1,CASRAGGPFEQYF
.,TRBV5-6,CASSLQVYEQYF
TRBJ1-1,TRBV19,CASRSRGQQNTEAFF
TRBJ2-3,TRBV7-2,CASSTAITDTQYF
TRBJ1-1,TRBV27,CASSVAGTLNTEAFF
TRBJ2-7,TRBV5-5,CASSFGLAGGYSYEQYF
TRBJ1-4,TRBV4-2,CASSPRPPVVANEKLFF
TRBJ1-1,TRBV5-1,CASSLDGQNTEAFF
TRBJ1-1,TRBV11-2,CASSLRGSVTFF